This passage covers 31 T cell receptor beta chains from one sample sequenced in a study of blood T cell repertoires in COVID-19. The assay was immunoSEQ multiplex PCR, and TCRdb's table has in-frame clones only and misses some. Among more than 95,000 clones listed, 90% to 95% were seen once. Sequenced: peripheral blood. The receptors shown here come from a man aged 45-60 years with COVID-19, enrolled during active disease.

This clone was seen a handful of times. The chain links TRBV18 to TRBJ1-1; D is possibly TRBD1 (6 bases). The V gene lost 3 bases and the J gene lost 1 base, with 15 bases spanning the gap. The CDR3 length is 16 residues. The germline V gene has CDR1 KGHSH and CDR2 LQKENI. The DNA of the CDR3 is TGTGCCAGCTCACCTAAGCAACTCAGGGGGAACACTGAAGCTTTCTTT. Its translation is CASSPKQLRGNTEAFF.

J is TRBJ2-7 and V is TRBV7-2; D might be TRBD2 (6 bases). V shed 0 bases and J shed 6 bases, with 15 bases lying between them. The germline V gene has CDR1 SGHTA and CDR2 FQGNSA. The CDR3 contains 15 residues. CDR3 DNA: TGTGCCAGCAGCTTAGCGCGCGGGACTCCTCTCGAGCAGTACTTC. Translated: CASSLARGTPLEQYF.

The CDR3 loop reads CASSLAPSTGLQETQYF. The DNA of the CDR3 is TGTGCCAGCAGCTTGGCCCCCTCAACAGGGCTCCAAGAGACCCAGTACTTC. The chain combines TRBV5-5 with TRBJ2-5; possible D gene TRBD1, 6 bases. Between the trimmed V and J ends, which lost 0 bases and 1 base, there was a span of 16 bases. Germline CDR1 reads SGHKS; CDR2 reads YYEKEE (reference sequence). This CDR3 contains 17 residues. The entire variable domain, with the rest obtained from reference TRBV5-5 and TRBJ2-5, is as follows: DAGVTQSPTHLIKTRGQQVTLRCSPISGHKSVSWYQQVLGQGPQFIFQYYEKEERGRGNFPDRFSARQFPNYSSELNVNALLLGDSALYLCASSLAPSTGLQETQYFGPGTRLLVL.

This sequence joins TRBV21-1 and TRBJ2-1; whether TRBD2, the table's D call, matches the DNA was not checked. TRBV21-1 is classified as a pseudogene. There are 17 residues in the CDR3. Here the CDR3 DNA reads TGTGCCAGCAGCACGCGGAAGAGGGAATCTGGCGACAATGAGCAGTTCTTC. This encodes CASSTRKRESGDNEQFF.

CDR3 sequence (DNA): TGTGCCAGCAGCTTAGGACTAGCCACCTACGAGCAGTACGTC. As protein: CASSLGLATYEQYV. The chain links TRBV7-2 to TRBJ2-7; 7 nucleotides align to TRBD2. Germline-derived CDR1 and CDR2 are SGHTA and FQGNSA. V was pared by 1 base and J by 2 bases, with 2 bases of the junction left unmatched. The CDR3 sequence is 14 residues long.

This chain joins TRBV25-1 and TRBJ2-3; D is unclear. Trimming pared 3 bases from V and 2 bases from J, leaving 3 bases between. CDR3 length equals 12 residues. CDR1 and CDR2 (germline): MGHDK, SYGVNS. The CDR3 spells CASSDLTDTQYF. The CDR3 DNA reads TGTGCCAGCAGTGACCTCACAGATACGCAGTATTTT.

The chain has TRBV6-6 and TRBJ1-5; a weak D match, TRBD1 (6 bases). Germline values: CDR1 MNHNY, CDR2 SVGAGI (reference sequence). CDR3 length equals 16 residues. The V end lost 0 bases, the J end lost 3 bases, and 12 bases lay between the germline ends. The CDR3 region is CASSYSGGAINQPQHF. The CDR3 coding sequence is TGTGCCAGCAGTTACTCGGGGGGGGCTATCAATCAGCCCCAGCATTTT.

The chain is built from TRBV6-1 and TRBJ2-3; 7 nucleotides align to TRBD2. V lost 7 bases, J lost 1 base, and 2 bases stayed unmatched. From germline, CDR1 is MNHNS and CDR2 SASEGT. The CDR3 has 13 residues. As DNA, the CDR3 is TGTGCCAGCAATGCGGGAGGCACAGATACGCAGTATTTT. This codes for CASNAGGTDTQYF.

This clone has more than one count but fewer than ten. The rearrangement links TRBV5-1 to TRBJ1-1; D call uncertain. The CDR3 is 13 residues long. Trimming stripped 0 bases from V and 7 bases from J, with 10 bases between. Germline CDR1 and CDR2: SGHRS and YFSETQ. CDR3 sequence reads: CASSLASVGEAFF. The CDR3, as DNA: TGCGCCAGCAGCTTGGCCTCTGTCGGTGAAGCTTTCTTT. Full variable domain (rest looked up from reference TRBV5-1 and TRBJ1-1): KAGVTQTPRYLIKTRGQQVTLSCSPISGHRSVSWYQQTPGQGLQFLFEYFSETQRNKGNFPGRFSGRQFSNSRSEMNVSTLELGDSALYLCASSLASVGEAFFGQGTRLTVV.

This chain links TRBV30 with TRBJ2-5, with 9 nucleotides matching TRBD1. After removal of 5 bases from V and 7 bases from J, the junction contained 8 bases not matched to a gene. Germline loops: CDR1 GTSNPN, CDR2 SVGIG (reference sequence). The CDR3 contains 13 residues. The CDR3 reads CAWCGQGYVTQYF. Written as DNA, the CDR3 is TGTGCCTGGTGCGGACAGGGGTACGTGACCCAGTACTTC.

The CDR3 sequence: CASSQAGTFNEQFF. The DNA for the CDR3 is TGTGCCAGCAGCCAAGCCGGGACTTTCAATGAGCAGTTCTTC. The V and J genes are TRBV3-1 (or the pseudogene TRBV3-2) and TRBJ2-1; D possibly corresponds to TRBD2 (6 bases). V was cut by 1 base and J by 6 bases, with 10 bases left in between. Germline V gives CDR1 LGHDT, CDR2 YNNKEL (reference sequence). This CDR3 is 14 amino acids long.

This chain uses TRBV28 with TRBJ2-3; 15 nucleotides match TRBD2. Germline V gene lookup returns CDR1 MDHEN and CDR2 SYDVKM. The junction had 11 bases not matched to a gene; V was cut back by 6 bases and J by 1 base. The CDR3 is made up of 19 amino acids. The CDR3 reads CASSPVGLAGGPGTDTQYF. The DNA of the CDR3 is TGTGCCAGCAGCCCCGTAGGACTAGCGGGAGGGCCGGGCACAGATACGCAGTATTTT.

This chain uses TRBV6-5 with TRBJ1-2, with 7 bases matching TRBD1. The CDR3 extends over 14 amino acids. The trim removed 0 bases at V and 7 bases at J, leaving 5 bases unmatched. CDR1 and CDR2 (germline): MNHEY, SVGAGI. Here the CDR3 DNA reads TGTGCCAGCAGTTACTCGACAGGGTCGTCTGGCTACACCTTC. It codes for CASSYSTGSSGYTF.

The genes are TRBV6-5 and TRBJ1-2, with D possibly being TRBD1 (6 bases). The CDR3 has 15 residues. The V gene lost 5 bases and the J gene lost 4 bases, with 17 bases spanning the gap. The germline V gene has CDR1 MNHEY and CDR2 SVGAGI. CDR3 protein: CASSQTGNSRYGYTF. CDR3 bases: TGTGCCAGCAGTCAAACAGGGAACAGCCGCTATGGCTACACCTTC.

V gene TRBV2 combines with J gene TRBJ1-5, with D hard to call. Trimming left V 4 bases short and J 4 bases short, with 8 bases between. There are 13 residues in the CDR3. The germline CDR1 and CDR2 sequences are SNHLY and FYNNEI. CDR3 sequence (DNA): TGTGCCAGCAGTGTTCAGGCTAATCAGCCCCAGCATTTT. Protein: CASSVQANQPQHF.

The genes are TRBV11-2 and TRBJ2-2, with 9 bases matching TRBD1. CDR1 is SGHAT, CDR2 FQNNGV, per germline. Trimming cost V 2 bases and J 7 bases; bases outside gene matches: 8. CDR3 length: 16 amino acids. Here the CDR3 reads CASSLPTGGVGGELFF. The CDR3 nucleotides are TGTGCCAGCAGCTTACCTACAGGGGGCGTAGGCGGGGAGCTGTTTTTT.

V gene TRBV7-3 combines with J gene TRBJ2-6, with D tentatively TRBD1 (6 bases). Trimming stripped 4 bases from V and 4 bases from J, with 11 bases between. The CDR3 sequence is 15 residues long. Germline CDR1 is SGHTA and CDR2 is FQGTGA. CDR3 in DNA: TGTGCCAGCAGCTCGTCAGGGGCCGGGGCCAACGTCCTGACTTTC. This sequence encodes CASSSSGAGANVLTF.

V usage is TRBV7-9 and J usage is TRBJ1-3, with D unclear. The V gene lost 4 bases and the J gene lost 4 bases, with 11 bases spanning the gap. The CDR3 loop spans 14 amino acids. Germline lookup yields CDR1 SEHNR and CDR2 FQNEAQ (reference sequence). The CDR3 coding sequence is TGTGCCAGCAGCTCCCGAGGCTTCGGAAACACCATATATTTT. Its protein is CASSSRGFGNTIYF.

The rearrangement joins TRBV28 to TRBJ1-5; D ambiguous. V was shortened by 3 bases and J by 9 bases, with 12 bases between the two germline ends. Germline assignment: CDR1 MDHEN and CDR2 SYDVKM. The CDR3 covers 13 residues. CDR3 region: CASSFKAPRPQHF. The CDR3 DNA is TGTGCCAGCAGTTTCAAAGCCCCCCGGCCCCAGCATTTT. Variable domain in full (rest from reference TRBV28 and TRBJ1-5): DVKVTQSSRYLVKRTGEKVFLECVQDMDHENMFWYRQDPGLGLRLIYFSYDVKMKEKGDIPEGYSVSREKKERFSLILESASTNQTSMYLCASSFKAPRPQHFGDGTRLSIL.

This clone was detected a few times. The V gene is TRBV19, the J gene TRBJ2-2; TRBD1 agrees at 10 bases. Losses at the gene ends were 7 bases for V and 5 bases for J; bases not matched to a gene: 4. CDR3 length equals 14 residues. The germline V gene has CDR1 LNHDA and CDR2 SQIVND (reference sequence). CDR3 DNA: TGTGCCAGTAATCGACAGGGGGCGACCGGGGAGCTGTTTTTT. Protein sequence: CASNRQGATGELFF.

This clone was observed once. DNA of the CDR3: TGTGCCAGCAGCCCACAGGGGGTGGAGGAAAAACTGTTTTTT. Its protein is CASSPQGVEEKLFF. J is TRBJ1-4 and V is TRBV7-9; 8 bases line up with TRBD1. CDR1 and CDR2 (germline): SEHNR, FQNEAQ (reference sequence). The CDR3 sequence is 14 residues long. Trimming cost V 5 bases and J 8 bases; bases outside gene matches: 7.

This chain links TRBV5-1 with TRBJ2-3; D is uncertain. The V end was cut by 1 base, the J end by 4 bases, with 7 bases between. The CDR3 has 13 amino acids. In germline, CDR1 is SGHRS, CDR2 YFSETQ. The CDR3 region is CASSLNLADTQYF. CDR3 nucleotide sequence: TGCGCCAGCAGCTTGAATCTTGCAGATACGCAGTATTTT.

The V and J genes are TRBV4-1 and TRBJ2-5; 11 bases align to TRBD2. Germline-derived CDR1 and CDR2 are MGHRA and YSYEKL. The CDR3 runs to 13 residues. After removal of 6 bases from V and 4 bases from J, the junction contained 1 base not matched to a gene. The CDR3 nucleotides read TGCGCCAGCAGTAGCGGGAGGGTAGAGACCCAGTACTTC. Residues: CASSSGRVETQYF.

As concerns this clone: This specimen includes other DNA sequences encoding the same CDR3. The chain has TRBV7-3 and TRBJ2-5, with 9 bases identical to TRBD2. Unmatched junction bases numbered 2, after V lost 5 bases and J lost 1 base. Germline CDR1 and CDR2: SGHTA and FQGTGA. The CDR3 runs 14 residues. This chain's CDR3 is CASSLAGPQETQYF. The CDR3 DNA sequence: TGTGCCAGCAGCCTAGCGGGACCCCAAGAGACCCAGTACTTC.

V is TRBV6-5 and J is TRBJ2-2; 7 bases align to TRBD1. V trimming: 4 bases; J trimming: 13 bases; junction bases outside the gene matches: 6. The CDR3 has 12 residues. Germline lookup yields CDR1 MNHEY and CDR2 SVGAGI. The CDR3 loop reads CASSFRGQGLFF. Here the CDR3 DNA reads TGTGCCAGCAGTTTTAGGGGGCAGGGGCTGTTTTTT.

The gene calls are TRBV6-5 and TRBJ2-2, with TRBD1 matching over 7 bases. CDR1 and CDR2 (germline): MNHEY, SVGAGI. The CDR3 has 15 residues. V lost 3 bases to trimming and J lost 4 bases; unmatched junction nucleotides: 5. The CDR3 nucleotides read TGTGCCAGCAGTTATCACCGGACAGGCACCGGGGAGCTGTTTTTT. Amino acids: CASSYHRTGTGELFF.

Only one count was recorded for this clone. The CDR3 DNA reads as TGCGCCAGCAGCCAAGACAGGGCTGGGGTGACTGAAGCTTTCTTT. Its translation is CASSQDRAGVTEAFF. The chain couples TRBV4-3 to TRBJ1-1; possible D gene TRBD1, 5 bases. V gave up 0 bases and J gave up 5 bases, with 13 bases separating them. This CDR3 region has 15 residues. CDR1 is LGHNA, CDR2 YSLEER, per germline.

The chain uses TRBV5-1 and TRBJ2-2; no clear D. Germline V CDR1 and CDR2: SGHRS, YFSETQ. This CDR3 region has 14 residues. Deletions cut 4 bases from V and 4 bases from J, with 11 bases between. This CDR3 is CASSPFTGTGELFF. The CDR3 DNA follows: TGCGCCAGCAGCCCCTTTACGGGCACCGGGGAGCTGTTTTTT.

This sequence joins TRBV24-1 and TRBJ2-1; 8 nucleotides agree with TRBD2. Germline CDR1 KGHDR, CDR2 SFDVKD. CDR3 length: 16 amino acids. J gave up 7 bases and V 1 base, and 8 bases lay outside the gene matches. CDR3 region: CATSDLKAGVGNEQFF. In DNA, the CDR3 is TGTGCCACCAGTGATTTAAAAGCGGGAGTGGGAAATGAGCAGTTCTTC.

The J gene is TRBJ1-4, the V gene TRBV27; 7 bases line up with TRBD1. The germline CDR1 and CDR2 sequences are MNHEY and SMNVEV (reference sequence). V shed 5 bases, J shed 8 bases, and the junction held 8 bases outside the gene matches. The CDR3 has 14 residues. This CDR3 reads CASSKTGVREKLFF. The CDR3 bases are TGTGCCAGCAGTAAAACAGGGGTACGAGAAAAACTGTTTTTT.

This chain connects TRBV6-5 to TRBJ1-6; D gene unclear. Per germline, CDR1 MNHEY and CDR2 SVGAGI. The CDR3 sequence is 14 residues long. Trimming removed 6 bases from V and 5 bases from J, with 11 bases in between. CDR3 nucleotide sequence: TGTGCCAGCAGGATTTGGGCCAATAATTCACCCCTCCACTTT. It is translated as CASRIWANNSPLHF.